What follows is one T cell receptor (beta chain) and its context. The source of the sample is a study of siplizumab effects on memory and regulatory T cells. Assay used: immunoSEQ multiplex PCR; TCRdb lists only in-frame clones, some missing. The sample has around 100,000 clones; 80% to 95% are singletons. The CDR3 contains 15 residues. The germline CDR1 and CDR2 sequences are LNHNV and YYDKDF (reference sequence). V dropped 0 bases and J dropped 0 bases, with 9 bases sitting between them. The chain has TRBV15 and TRBJ2-7; no definite D call. This TCR was sampled from a human donor in good health. Some clones in this sample may be carry-over from other donors' samples. Sequencing was performed on CD4+ T cells sorted from blood. The CDR3 protein is CATSRERTVSYEQYF. DNA of the CDR3: TGTGCCACCAGCAGAGAGCGGACCGTCTCCTACGAGCAGTACTTC. Using reference TRBV15 and TRBJ2-7 for the parts outside the CDR3, the full variable domain is DAMVIQNPRYQVTQFGKPVTLSCSQTLNHNVMYWYQQKSSQAPKLLFHYYDKDFNNEADTPDNFQSRRPNTSFCFLDIRSPGLGDTAMYLCATSRERTVSYEQYFGPGTRLTVT.